The 9 T cell receptor beta chains below all came from one sample that was sequenced in a study of OX40 agonist ivuxolimab in advanced cancers. The repertoire was sequenced with immunoSEQ multiplex PCR; TCRdb's copy has only in-frame clones and lacks some. The repertoire consists of 90,000 to 100,000 clones, with about 96% occurring once and the leading ten covering 2% to 2.5%. This specimen consisted of CD4+ or CD8+ T cells sorted from blood, obtained in a trial of the OX40 agonist ivuxolimab. These receptors originate from an adult with an advanced solid tumor such as melanoma, head and neck, liver or kidney cancer.

The rearrangement links TRBV7-3 to TRBJ2-2, with 14 nucleotides matching TRBD2. The CDR3 extends over 16 amino acids. Germline V lookup: CDR1 SGHTA, CDR2 FQGTGA. The trim removed 5 bases at V and 4 bases at J, leaving 3 bases unmatched. For the CDR3, the DNA is TGTGCCAGCAGCAGAGGACTAGCGGGAGGCACCGGGGAGCTGTTTTTT. As protein: CASSRGLAGGTGELFF.

The chain links TRBV19 to TRBJ1-5; D gene uncertain. V gave up 5 bases and J gave up 8 bases, with 10 bases separating them. The germline V gene encodes CDR1 LNHDA and CDR2 SQIVND (reference sequence). CDR3 length: 12 amino acids. Here the CDR3 reads CASSPRQEPQHF. The CDR3 nucleotides are TGTGCCAGTAGTCCCCGGCAGGAGCCCCAGCATTTT.

The CDR3 DNA reads as TGTGCCGGGGGGGCGGCAGATACGCAGTATTTT. It encodes CAGGAADTQYF. This chain joins TRBV7-9 and TRBJ2-3; weak D call: TRBD2 (7 bases). CDR1 and CDR2 (germline): SEHNR, FQNEAQ (reference sequence). With 11 bases removed from V and 4 bases from J, the gap between germline ends came to 10 bases. The CDR3 contains 11 residues.

This chain connects TRBV5-4 to TRBJ1-1; no firm D call. There are 14 residues in the CDR3. Germline CDR1 reads SGHNT; CDR2 reads YYREEE (reference sequence). Trimming removed 0 bases from V and 7 bases from J, with 13 bases in between. The CDR3 nucleotides read TGTGCCAGCAGCTTGGGATTTGGGCAGATTGAAGCTTTCTTT. Protein sequence: CASSLGFGQIEAFF. The full variable domain, in which reference TRBV5-4 and TRBJ1-1 provide the parts outside the CDR3, is ETGVTQSPTHLIKTRGQQVTLRCSSQSGHNTVSWYQQALGQGPQFIFQYYREEENGRGNFPPRFSGLQFPNYSSELNVNALELDDSALYLCASSLGFGQIEAFFGQGTRLTVV.

The chain employs TRBV12-5 and TRBJ2-7; TRBD2 matches at 8 bases. V lost 0 bases, J lost 1 base, and 5 bases stayed unmatched. This CDR3 has 16 residues. Germline CDR1 reads LGHNT; CDR2 reads FRNRAP. CDR3 protein: CASGLVGGGTSYEQYF. The CDR3 region has the DNA TGTGCTAGTGGTTTGGTAGGCGGGGGGACTTCCTACGAGCAGTACTTC.

The chain employs TRBV7-2 and TRBJ1-1; a weak D match, TRBD1 (5 bases). CDR1 is SGHTA and CDR2 is FQGNSA in the germline V gene. The V and J ends lost 1 base and 8 bases respectively, with 14 bases between them. The CDR3 extends over 14 amino acids. The CDR3 region has the DNA TGTGCCAGCAGCTTAGTCACGGGGGGTGTGGAAGCTTTCTTT. It yields the protein CASSLVTGGVEAFF. The complete variable domain, with remaining parts taken from reference TRBV7-2 and TRBJ1-1, reads GAGVSQSPSNKVTEKGKDVELRCDPISGHTALYWYRQSLGQGLEFLIYFQGNSAPDKSGLPSDRFSAERTGGSVSTLTIQRTQQEDSAVYLCASSLVTGGVEAFFGQGTRLTVV.

This chain connects TRBV2 to TRBJ1-4; D might be TRBD1 (6 bases). The CDR3 contains 14 residues. CDR1 SNHLY and CDR2 FYNNEI come from the germline V gene. V was shortened by 3 bases and J by 5 bases, with 10 bases between the two germline ends. The CDR3 DNA reads TGTGCCAGCAGTGAGGACAGCAGGAATGAAAAACTGTTTTTT. Amino acid sequence: CASSEDSRNEKLFF. Using reference TRBV2 and TRBJ1-4 for the parts outside the CDR3, the full variable domain is EPEVTQTPSHQVTQMGQEVILRCVPISNHLYFYWYRQILGQKVEFLVSFYNNEISEKSEIFDDQFSVERPDGSNFTLKIRSTKLEDSAMYFCASSEDSRNEKLFFGSGTQLSVL.

As for this clone: This specimen includes other DNA sequences encoding the same CDR3. The chain carries TRBV27 and TRBJ2-1; D is possibly TRBD1 or TRBD2 (5 bases each). V was shortened by 3 bases and J by 4 bases, with 10 bases between the two germline ends. Germline lookup yields CDR1 MNHEY and CDR2 SMNVEV (reference sequence). The CDR3 runs to 14 residues. The CDR3 region is CASSFRGPYNEQFF. The CDR3 region has the DNA TGTGCCAGCAGTTTCCGGGGCCCTTACAATGAGCAGTTCTTC.

The chain has TRBV5-6 and TRBJ2-2, with 7 bases that match TRBD1. Germline values: CDR1 SGHDT, CDR2 YYEEEE. After removal of 0 bases from V and 4 bases from J, the junction contained 6 bases not matched to a gene. This CDR3 spans 16 amino acids. In DNA form, the CDR3 reads TGTGCCAGCAGCTTGGTGAGGGGGCGGACCACCGGGGAGCTGTTTTTT. Residues: CASSLVRGRTTGELFF.